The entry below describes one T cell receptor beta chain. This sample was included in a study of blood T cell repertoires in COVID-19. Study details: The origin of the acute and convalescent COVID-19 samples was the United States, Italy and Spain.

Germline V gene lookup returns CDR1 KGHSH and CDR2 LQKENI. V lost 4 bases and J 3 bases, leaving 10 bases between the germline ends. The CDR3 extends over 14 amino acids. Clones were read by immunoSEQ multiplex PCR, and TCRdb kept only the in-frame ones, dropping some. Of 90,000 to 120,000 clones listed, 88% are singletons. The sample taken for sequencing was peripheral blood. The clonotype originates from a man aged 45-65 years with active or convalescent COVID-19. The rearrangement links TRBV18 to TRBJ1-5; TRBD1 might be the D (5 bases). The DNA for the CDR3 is TGTGCCAGCTCACGCCAGGGCCTCAATCAGCCCCAGCATTTT. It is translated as CASSRQGLNQPQHF.